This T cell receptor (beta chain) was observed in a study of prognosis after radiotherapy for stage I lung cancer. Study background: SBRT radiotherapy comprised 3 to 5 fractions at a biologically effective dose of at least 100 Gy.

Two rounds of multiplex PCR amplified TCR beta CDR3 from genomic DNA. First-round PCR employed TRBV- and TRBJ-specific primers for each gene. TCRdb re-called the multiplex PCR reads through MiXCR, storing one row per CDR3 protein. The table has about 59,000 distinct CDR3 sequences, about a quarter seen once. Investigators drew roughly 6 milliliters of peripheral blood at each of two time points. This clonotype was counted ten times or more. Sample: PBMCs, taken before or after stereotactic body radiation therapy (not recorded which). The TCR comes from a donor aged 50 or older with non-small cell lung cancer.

CDR3 nucleotide sequence: TGTGCCAGCAGCTTGGTAGAGGCGTACGAGCAGTACTTC. Protein product: CASSLVEAYEQYF. The genes are TRBV5-5 and TRBJ2-7, with D uncertain. Deletions cut 0 bases from V and 4 bases from J, with 8 bases between. Germline V lookup: CDR1 SGHKS, CDR2 YYEKEE (reference sequence). The CDR3 loop spans 13 amino acids. Full variable domain (missing parts from reference TRBV5-5 and TRBJ2-7): DAGVTQSPTHLIKTRGQQVTLRCSPISGHKSVSWYQQVLGQGPQFIFQYYEKEERGRGNFPDRFSARQFPNYSSELNVNALLLGDSALYLCASSLVEAYEQYFGPGTRLTVT.